A selection of T cell receptor beta chains follows, all from one sample in a study of Ad26.COV2.S vaccination and SARS-CoV-2 variants. Sequencing used immunoSEQ multiplex PCR; TCRdb keeps in-frame clones, though not all of them. The sample carries about 350,000 clones, around 90% recorded once. The sample in question was peripheral blood, obtained after recovery from COVID-19. Receptors originate from a human donor who had recovered from COVID-19. The conserved cysteine and the conserved F or W are not part of the CDR3 here.

CDR3aa	v_gene	j_gene
ASSQPTGGNYEQY	TRBV4-1	TRBJ2-7
ATSRVERGISGNTIY	TRBV15	TRBJ1-3
ASSLGAGNTGELF	TRBV5-4	TRBJ2-2
ASSLLRDTYEQY	TRBV18	TRBJ2-7
ASSFPLGEQF	TRBV6-2/TRBV6-3	TRBJ2-1
ASSAWRGAPTDTQY	TRBV9	TRBJ2-3
ASSSRTGSGNTIY	TRBV7-6	TRBJ1-3
ASRRGVETQY	TRBV5-6	TRBJ2-5
ASSGTVRKNTEAF	TRBV5-1	TRBJ1-1
ASSRAGTSTGELF	TRBV4-1	TRBJ2-2
ASRADGLNTEAF	TRBV9	TRBJ1-1